This TCR beta chain was captured in a study of response to subunit inactivated influenza vaccine (dated by TCRdb to between 2017 and 2018). General notes on the study: Deep quantitative T cell receptor repertoire profiling was used in the study to track responses to a trivalent subunit inactivated influenza vaccine. The full study reports these points: According to the authors, only a limited number of new T cells may be recruited by each seasonal influenza vaccination.

Relative to germline, V is missing 3 bases and J is missing 5 bases, with 12 bases of the junction outside any gene match. The germline V gene sets CDR1 to SGHRS and CDR2 to YFSETQ. The CDR3 measures 16 amino acids from cysteine to phenylalanine. Just the 48-base CDR3 DNA is kept, in frame starting at base 1. The library was made by RT-PCR. Sequencing took place on an Illumina HiSeq 2500. Clones were called with MiXCR by TCRdb after fastp trimmed the public reads at Q25, and only in-frame beta chains were retained. Entries that share a CDR3 protein sequence are merged under the most common genes and DNA. This sample has more than 400,000 distinct CDR3 sequences in its table, and roughly 9.8% of those were observed once. 12% of the sample comes from the top ten. Per the publication, the time point label means: 45 to 50 days after influenza vaccine administration. Points on this clonotype: The antigen it recognizes is unknown. Base qualities are not provided; no much larger clone lies one nucleotide away.

The specimen comprised PBMCs from blood, sampled about 40 days after vaccination. The clonotype was recovered from a man aged 45-65 years who received an inactivated influenza vaccine. Donor details come from another sample of the same person, matched by shared clones. The V gene is TRBV5-1 and the J gene is TRBJ2-5, with 8 bases matching TRBD2. CDR3 reads: CASSSGRGGASETQYF. The sequence in DNA is TGCGCCAGCAGCTCCGGTCGGGGGGGGGCCAGCGAGACCCAGTACTTC.